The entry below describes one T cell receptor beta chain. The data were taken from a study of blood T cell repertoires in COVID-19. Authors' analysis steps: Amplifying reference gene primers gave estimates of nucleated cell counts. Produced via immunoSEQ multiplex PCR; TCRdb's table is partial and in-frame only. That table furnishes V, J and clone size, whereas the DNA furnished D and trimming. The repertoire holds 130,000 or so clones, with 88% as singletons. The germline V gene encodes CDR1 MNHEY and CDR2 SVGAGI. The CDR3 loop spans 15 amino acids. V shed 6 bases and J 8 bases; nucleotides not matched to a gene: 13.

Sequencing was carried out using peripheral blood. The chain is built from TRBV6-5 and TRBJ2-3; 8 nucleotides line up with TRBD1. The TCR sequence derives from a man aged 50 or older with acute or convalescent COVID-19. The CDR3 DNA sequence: TGTGCCAGCAGCCCGCCTGGGACAGGCGGAGGTACGCAGTATTTT. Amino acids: CASSPPGTGGGTQYF.